The source of this TCR beta chain is a study of blood T cells in healthy people across ages. Next came a second PCR, run for about 6 to 11 cycles, which used a sample-barcoded 5' primer along with a J-beta primer mix. Each CDR3 protein is one row after TCRdb ran MiXCR on the 5' RACE reads. The sample consists of about 800,000 distinct CDR3 sequences, 20% to 30% of them appearing once. Total RNA, at least 5 micrograms per sample, was extracted from PBMCs. Notes on this clonotype: As yet, its antigen is unknown.

General study results and limits: Older individuals had lower TCR beta diversity per million T cells (the decline was roughly linear).

CDR3 length: 14 amino acids. V was trimmed by 3 bases and J by 1 base, leaving 9 bases between them. In germline, CDR1 is SNHLY, CDR2 FYNNEI. This same sample was also part of a study on T cells of mothers and their children.

The TCR originated in a boy aged 5-17 years in good health. This rearrangement joins TRBV2 to TRBJ2-5, with D unresolved. Material for sequencing was blood. CDR3 amino acids: CASSERQTQETQYF. The CDR3 nucleotides are TGTGCCAGCAGTGAGCGGCAGACCCAAGAGACCCAGTACTTC.